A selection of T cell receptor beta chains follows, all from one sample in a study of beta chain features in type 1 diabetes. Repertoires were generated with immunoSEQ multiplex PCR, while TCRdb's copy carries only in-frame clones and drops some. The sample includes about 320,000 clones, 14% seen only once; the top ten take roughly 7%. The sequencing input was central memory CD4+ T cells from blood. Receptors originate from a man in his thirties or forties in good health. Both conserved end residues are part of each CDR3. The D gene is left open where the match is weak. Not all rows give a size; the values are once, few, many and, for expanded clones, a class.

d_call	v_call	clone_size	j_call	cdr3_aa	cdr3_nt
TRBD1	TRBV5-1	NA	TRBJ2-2	CASSPTHRGLTNTGELFF	TGCGCCAGCAGCCCCACACACAGGGGGTTGACGAACACCGGGGAGCTGTTTTTT
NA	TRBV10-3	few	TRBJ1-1	CAIRGNTEAFF	TGTGCCATCAGGGGGAACACTGAAGCTTTCTTT
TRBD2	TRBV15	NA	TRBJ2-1	CATSPGLGTSYEQFF	TGTGCCACCAGCCCGGGACTAGGGACTTCGTATGAGCAGTTCTTC
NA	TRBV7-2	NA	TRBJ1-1	CASSPGNRMNTEAFF	TGTGCCAGCAGCCCGGGCAACAGAATGAACACTGAAGCTTTCTTT
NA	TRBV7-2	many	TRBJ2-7	CASSLGVSYEQYF	TGTGCCAGCAGCTTAGGGGTCTCCTACGAGCAGTACTTC
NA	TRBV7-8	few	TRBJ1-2	CASSLSRTEQGYTF	TGTGCCAGCAGCTTGTCCCGGACAGAGCAAGGCTACACCTTC
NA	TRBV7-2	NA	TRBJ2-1	CASSLTLISSYNEQFF	TGTGCCAGCAGCTTAACGCTCATATCCTCCTACAATGAGCAGTTCTTC
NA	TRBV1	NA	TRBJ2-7	CTSSLRPRPHYEQYF	TGCACCAGCAGCCTTCGACCCCGGCCACACTACGAGCAGTACTTC
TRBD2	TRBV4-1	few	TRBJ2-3	CASSLSGGGTDTQYF	TGCGCCAGCAGCCTAAGCGGGGGAGGCACAGATACGCAGTATTTT
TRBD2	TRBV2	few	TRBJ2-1	CASSGASGAGLANEQFF	TGTGCCAGCAGTGGGGCCTCAGGCGCGGGACTAGCGAATGAGCAGTTCTTC
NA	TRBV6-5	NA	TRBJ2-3	CASSRTESTDTQYF	TGTGCCAGCAGTCGGACGGAAAGCACAGATACGCAGTATTTT
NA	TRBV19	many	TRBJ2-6	CASSMGRSGANVLTF	TGTGCCAGTAGTATGGGCCGCTCTGGGGCCAACGTCCTGACTTTC
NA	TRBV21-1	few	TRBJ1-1	CASSARQGAKNTEAFF	TGTGCCAGCAGCGCCCGACAGGGGGCTAAAAACACTGAAGCTTTCTTT
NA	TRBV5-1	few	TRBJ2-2	CASSLESSRPGELFF	TGCGCCAGCAGCTTGGAGTCTAGTCGGCCCGGGGAGCTGTTTTTT
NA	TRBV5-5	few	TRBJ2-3	CASSLDRDAQYF	TGTGCCAGCAGCTTGGACAGGGATGCGCAGTATTTT
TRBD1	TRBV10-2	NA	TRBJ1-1	CASSWDSRNTEAFF	TGCGCCAGCAGCTGGGACAGCCGGAACACTGAAGCTTTCTTT